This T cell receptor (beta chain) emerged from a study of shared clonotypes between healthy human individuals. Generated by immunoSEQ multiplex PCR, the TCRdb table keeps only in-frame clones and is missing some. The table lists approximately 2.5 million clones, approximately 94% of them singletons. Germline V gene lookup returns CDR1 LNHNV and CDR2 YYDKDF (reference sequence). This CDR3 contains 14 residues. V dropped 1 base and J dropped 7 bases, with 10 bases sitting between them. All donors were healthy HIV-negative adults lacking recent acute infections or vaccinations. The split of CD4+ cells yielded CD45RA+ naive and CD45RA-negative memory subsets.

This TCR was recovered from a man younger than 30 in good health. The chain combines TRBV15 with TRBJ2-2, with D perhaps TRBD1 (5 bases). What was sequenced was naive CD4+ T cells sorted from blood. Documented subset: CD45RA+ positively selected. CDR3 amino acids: CATSRGGDSGELFF. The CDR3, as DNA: TGTGCCACCAGCAGAGGTGGCGACAGCGGGGAGCTGTTTTTT. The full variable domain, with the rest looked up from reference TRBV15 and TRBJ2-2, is DAMVIQNPRYQVTQFGKPVTLSCSQTLNHNVMYWYQQKSSQAPKLLFHYYDKDFNNEADTPDNFQSRRPNTSFCFLDIRSPGLGDTAMYLCATSRGGDSGELFFGEGSRLTVL.